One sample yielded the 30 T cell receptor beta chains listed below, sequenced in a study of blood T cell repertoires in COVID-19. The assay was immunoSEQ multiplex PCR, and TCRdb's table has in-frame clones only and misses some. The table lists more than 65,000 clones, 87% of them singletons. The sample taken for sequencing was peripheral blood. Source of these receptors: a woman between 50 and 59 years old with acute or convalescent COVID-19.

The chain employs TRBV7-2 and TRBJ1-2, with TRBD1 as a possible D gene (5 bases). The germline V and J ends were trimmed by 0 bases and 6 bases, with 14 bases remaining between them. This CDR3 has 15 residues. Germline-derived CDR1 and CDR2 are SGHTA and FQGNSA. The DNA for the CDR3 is TGTGCCAGCAGCTTAGCGCAGGGTAAAGGAAATGGCTACACCTTC. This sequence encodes CASSLAQGKGNGYTF.

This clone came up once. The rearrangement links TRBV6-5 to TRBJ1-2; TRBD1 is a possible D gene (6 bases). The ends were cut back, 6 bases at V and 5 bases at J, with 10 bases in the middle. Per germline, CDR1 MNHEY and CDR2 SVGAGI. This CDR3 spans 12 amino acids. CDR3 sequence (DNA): TGTGCCAGCAGGGACAGTGGATATGGCTACACCTTC. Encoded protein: CASRDSGYGYTF.

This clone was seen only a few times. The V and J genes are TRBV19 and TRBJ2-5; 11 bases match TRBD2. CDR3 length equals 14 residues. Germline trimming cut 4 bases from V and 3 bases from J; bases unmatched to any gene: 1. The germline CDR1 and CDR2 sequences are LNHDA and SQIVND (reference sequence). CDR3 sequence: CASSTGLAEETQYF. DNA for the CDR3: TGTGCCAGTAGTACGGGACTAGCGGAAGAGACCCAGTACTTC. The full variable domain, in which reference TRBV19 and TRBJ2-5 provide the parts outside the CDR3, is DGGITQSPKYLFRKEGQNVTLSCEQNLNHDAMYWYRQDPGQGLRLIYYSQIVNDFQKGDIAEGYSVSREKKESFPLTVTSAQKNPTAFYLCASSTGLAEETQYFGPGTRLLVL.

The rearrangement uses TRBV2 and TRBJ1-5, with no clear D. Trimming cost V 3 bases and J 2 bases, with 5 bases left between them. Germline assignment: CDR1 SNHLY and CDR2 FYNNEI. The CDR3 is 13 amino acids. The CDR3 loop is CASSDGGNQPQHF. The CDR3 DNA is TGTGCCAGCAGTGACGGGGGCAATCAGCCCCAGCATTTT.

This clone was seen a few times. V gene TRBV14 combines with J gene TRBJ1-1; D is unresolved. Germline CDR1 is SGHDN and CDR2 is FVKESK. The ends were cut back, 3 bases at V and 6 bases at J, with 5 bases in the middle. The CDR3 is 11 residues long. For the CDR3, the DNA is TGTGCCAGCAGCCACGCGTCTGAAGCTTTCTTT. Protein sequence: CASSHASEAFF.

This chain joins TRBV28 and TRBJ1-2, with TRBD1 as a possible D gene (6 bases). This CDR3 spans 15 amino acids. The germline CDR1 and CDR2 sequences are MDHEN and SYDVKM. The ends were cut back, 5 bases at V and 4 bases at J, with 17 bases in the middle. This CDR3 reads CASSPYDRTSYGYTF. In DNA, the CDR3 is TGTGCCAGCAGTCCATATGACAGGACCAGCTATGGCTACACCTTC.

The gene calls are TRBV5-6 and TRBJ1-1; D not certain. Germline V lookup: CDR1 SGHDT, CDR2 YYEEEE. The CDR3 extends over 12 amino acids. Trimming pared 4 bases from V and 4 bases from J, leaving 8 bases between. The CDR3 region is CASSMGGTEAFF. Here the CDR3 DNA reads TGTGCCAGCAGCATGGGAGGCACTGAAGCTTTCTTT.

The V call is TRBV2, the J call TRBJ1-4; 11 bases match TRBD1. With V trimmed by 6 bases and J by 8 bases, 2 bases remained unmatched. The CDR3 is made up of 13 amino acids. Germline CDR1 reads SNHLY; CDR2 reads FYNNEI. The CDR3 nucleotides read TGTGCCAGCAGGGGACAGGGGGGAGAAAAACTGTTTTTT. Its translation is CASRGQGGEKLFF.

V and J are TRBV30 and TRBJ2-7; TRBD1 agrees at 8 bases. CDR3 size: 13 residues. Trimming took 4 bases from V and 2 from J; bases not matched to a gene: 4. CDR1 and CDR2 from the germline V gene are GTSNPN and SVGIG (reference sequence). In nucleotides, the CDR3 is TGTGCCTGGATCCGGGACAGGCCCTACGAGCAGTACTTC. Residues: CAWIRDRPYEQYF.

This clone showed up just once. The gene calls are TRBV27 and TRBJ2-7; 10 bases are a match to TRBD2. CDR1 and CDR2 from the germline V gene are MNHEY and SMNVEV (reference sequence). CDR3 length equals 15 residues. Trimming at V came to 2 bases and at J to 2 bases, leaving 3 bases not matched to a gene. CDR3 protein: CASSLGLAETYEQYF. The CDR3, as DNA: TGTGCCAGCAGTTTAGGACTAGCGGAGACCTACGAGCAGTACTTC.

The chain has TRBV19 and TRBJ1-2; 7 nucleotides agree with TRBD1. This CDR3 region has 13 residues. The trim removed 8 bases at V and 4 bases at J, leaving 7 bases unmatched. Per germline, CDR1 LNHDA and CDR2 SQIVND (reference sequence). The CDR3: CASGNRGSYGYTF. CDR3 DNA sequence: TGTGCCAGTGGGAACAGGGGCAGCTATGGCTACACCTTC.

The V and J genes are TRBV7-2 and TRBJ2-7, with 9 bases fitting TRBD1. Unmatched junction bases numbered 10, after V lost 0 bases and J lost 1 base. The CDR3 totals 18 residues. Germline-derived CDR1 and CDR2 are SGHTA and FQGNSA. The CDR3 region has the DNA TGTGCCAGCAGCTTAGCGCCCGGGACAGGGACCAATTCCTACGAGCAGTACTTC. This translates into CASSLAPGTGTNSYEQYF.

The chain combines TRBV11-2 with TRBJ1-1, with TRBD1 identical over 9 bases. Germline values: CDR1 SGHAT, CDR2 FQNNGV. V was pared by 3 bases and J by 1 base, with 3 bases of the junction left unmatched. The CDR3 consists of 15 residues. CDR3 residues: CASSLTGGPNTEAFF. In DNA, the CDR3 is TGTGCCAGCAGCTTGACAGGGGGGCCGAACACTGAAGCTTTCTTT.

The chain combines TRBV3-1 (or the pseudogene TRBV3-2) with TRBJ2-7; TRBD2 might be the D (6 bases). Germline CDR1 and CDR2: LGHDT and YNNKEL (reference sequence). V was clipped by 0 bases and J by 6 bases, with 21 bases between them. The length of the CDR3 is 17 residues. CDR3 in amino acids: CASSQDRGTGLRFEQYF. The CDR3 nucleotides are TGTGCCAGCAGCCAAGACCGCGGGACTGGCTTAAGGTTCGAGCAGTACTTC.

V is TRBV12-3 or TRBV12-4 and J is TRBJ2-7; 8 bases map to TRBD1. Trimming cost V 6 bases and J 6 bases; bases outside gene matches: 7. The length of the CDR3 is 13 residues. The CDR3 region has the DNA TGTGCCAGCAGCCTCGGACAGGGCTTCGAGCAGTACTTC. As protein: CASSLGQGFEQYF.

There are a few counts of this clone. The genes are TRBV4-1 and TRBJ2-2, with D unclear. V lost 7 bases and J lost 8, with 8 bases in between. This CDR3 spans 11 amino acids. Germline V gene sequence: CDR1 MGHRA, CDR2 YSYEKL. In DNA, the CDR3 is TGCGCCAGCACAGAGACAGGGGAGCTGTTTTTT. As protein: CASTETGELFF.

Here the CDR3 DNA reads TGTGCCAGCAGCTTCAGACTAGCGGGGGTGAACAATGAGCAGTTCTTC. Protein sequence: CASSFRLAGVNNEQFF. The rearrangement joins TRBV7-8 to TRBJ2-1, with 12 bases aligning to TRBD2. Germline CDR1 reads SGHVS; CDR2 reads FQNEAQ. The CDR3 spans 16 residues. V lost 3 bases to trimming and J lost 5 bases; unmatched junction nucleotides: 5.

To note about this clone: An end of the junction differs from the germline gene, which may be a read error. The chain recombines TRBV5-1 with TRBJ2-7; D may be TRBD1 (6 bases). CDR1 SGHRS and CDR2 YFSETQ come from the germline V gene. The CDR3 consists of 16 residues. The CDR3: CASSSQAGVFSNEQYF. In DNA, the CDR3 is TGCGCCAGCAGCTCTCAAGCAGGGGTCTTCTCCAACGAGCAGTACTTC.

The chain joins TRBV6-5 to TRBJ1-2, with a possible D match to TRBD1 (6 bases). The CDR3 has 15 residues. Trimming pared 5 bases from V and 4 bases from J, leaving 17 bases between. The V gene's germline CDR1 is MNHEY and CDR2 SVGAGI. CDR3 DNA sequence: TGTGCCAGCAGTAAGAGCCCAGGGGTTACCTATGGCTACACCTTC. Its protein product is CASSKSPGVTYGYTF.

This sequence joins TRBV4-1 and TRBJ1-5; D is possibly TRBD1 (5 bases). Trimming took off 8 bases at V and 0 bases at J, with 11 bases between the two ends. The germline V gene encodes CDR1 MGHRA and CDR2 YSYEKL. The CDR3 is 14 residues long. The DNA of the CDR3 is TGCGCCAGCGCCAAGGGGAATAGCAATCAGCCCCAGCATTTT. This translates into CASAKGNSNQPQHF.

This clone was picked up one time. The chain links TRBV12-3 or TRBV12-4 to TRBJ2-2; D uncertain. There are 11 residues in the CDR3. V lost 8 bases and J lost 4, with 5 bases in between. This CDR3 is CASSVTGELFF. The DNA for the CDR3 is TGTGCCAGCTCGGTCACCGGGGAGCTGTTTTTT.

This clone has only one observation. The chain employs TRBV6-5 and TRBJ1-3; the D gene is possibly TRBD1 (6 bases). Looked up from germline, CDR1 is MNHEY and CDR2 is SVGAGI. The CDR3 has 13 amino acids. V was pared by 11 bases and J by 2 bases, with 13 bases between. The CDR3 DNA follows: TGTGCCTCCACAGGGTGGACTGGAAACACCATATATTTT. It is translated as CASTGWTGNTIYF.

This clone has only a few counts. CDR3 in amino acids: CASVRGLDNSPLHF. The CDR3 coding sequence is TGTGCCAGCGTCAGGGGGTTGGATAATTCACCCCTCCACTTT. This chain joins TRBV6-5 and TRBJ1-6, with 7 bases fitting TRBD1. CDR1 is MNHEY, CDR2 SVGAGI, per germline. V trimming: 8 bases; J trimming: 5 bases; junction bases outside the gene matches: 6. There are 14 residues in the CDR3.

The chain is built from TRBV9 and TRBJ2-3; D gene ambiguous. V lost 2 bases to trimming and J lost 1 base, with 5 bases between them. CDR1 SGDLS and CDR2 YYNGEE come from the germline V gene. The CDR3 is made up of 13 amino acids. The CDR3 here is CASSVYRTDTQYF. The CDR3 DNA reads TGTGCCAGCAGCGTCTACCGCACAGATACGCAGTATTTT.

The chain's CDR3 is CAWTAGTGGVTDTQYF. CDR3 nucleotide sequence: TGTGCCTGGACAGCCGGGACAGGGGGCGTCACAGATACGCAGTATTTT. J is TRBJ2-3 and V is TRBV30, with 12 bases identical to TRBD1. The CDR3 has 16 residues. CDR1 is GTSNPN, CDR2 SVGIG, per germline (reference sequence). With 4 bases clipped from V and 2 bases from J, the junction kept 7 bases outside the gene matches. Filled out from reference TRBV30 and TRBJ2-3, the complete variable domain reads SQTIHQWPATLVQPVGSPLSLECTVEGTSNPNLYWYRQAAGRGLQLLFYSVGIGQISSEVPQNLSASRPQDRQFILSSKKLLLSDSGFYLCAWTAGTGGVTDTQYFGPGTRLTVL.

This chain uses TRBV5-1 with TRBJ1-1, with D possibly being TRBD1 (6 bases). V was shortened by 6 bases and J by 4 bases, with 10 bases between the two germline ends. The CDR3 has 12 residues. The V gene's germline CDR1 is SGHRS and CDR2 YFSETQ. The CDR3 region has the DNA TGCGCCAGCAATACAGGGACCACTGAAGCTTTCTTT. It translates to CASNTGTTEAFF.

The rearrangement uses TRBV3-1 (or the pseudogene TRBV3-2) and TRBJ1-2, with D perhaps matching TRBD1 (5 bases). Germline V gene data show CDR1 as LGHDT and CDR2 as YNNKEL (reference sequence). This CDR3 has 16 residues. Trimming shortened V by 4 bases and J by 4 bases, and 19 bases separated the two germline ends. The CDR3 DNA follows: TGTGCCAGCAGCCGAGGAGGGGTCATGGTTCCCTATGGCTACACCTTC. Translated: CASSRGGVMVPYGYTF.

The CDR3 DNA is TGTGCCAGCAGCTTAAGTCAGATCTATGGCTACACCTTC. Protein sequence: CASSLSQIYGYTF. V and J are TRBV7-2 and TRBJ1-2, with unresolved D. Trimming removed 2 bases from V and 4 bases from J, with 8 bases in between. The CDR3 has 13 residues. CDR1 and CDR2 from the germline V gene are SGHTA and FQGNSA.

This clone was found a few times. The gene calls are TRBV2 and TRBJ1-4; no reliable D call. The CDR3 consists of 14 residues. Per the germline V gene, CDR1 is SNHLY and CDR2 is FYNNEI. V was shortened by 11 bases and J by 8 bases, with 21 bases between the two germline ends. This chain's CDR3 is CAALWTGGREKLFF. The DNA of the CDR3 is TGTGCCGCACTCTGGACGGGAGGAAGGGAAAAACTGTTTTTT.

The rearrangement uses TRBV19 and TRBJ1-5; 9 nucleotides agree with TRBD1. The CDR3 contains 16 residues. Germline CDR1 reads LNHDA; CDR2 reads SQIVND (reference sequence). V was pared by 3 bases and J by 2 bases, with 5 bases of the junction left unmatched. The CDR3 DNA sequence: TGTGCCAGTAGTATCTTCCGGGACAGGGGCAATCAGCCCCAGCATTTT. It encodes CASSIFRDRGNQPQHF.